These 6 T cell receptor beta chains share one sample of origin, sequenced in a study of blood T cell repertoires in COVID-19. Clones were sequenced by immunoSEQ multiplex PCR, and TCRdb holds only the in-frame ones, with some missing. Seen here are 200,000 to 250,000 clones, around 82% observed once, and the top ten hold about 7.2%. Sequencing was performed on peripheral blood. These receptors were collected from a woman in her seventies with acute or convalescent COVID-19.

The chain has TRBV7-2 and TRBJ2-1; 16 bases map to TRBD2. The germline V gene has CDR1 SGHTA and CDR2 FQGNSA. This CDR3 is built from 18 residues. V lost 4 bases to trimming and J lost 6 bases; unmatched junction nucleotides: 9. This chain's CDR3 is CASSSRGTSGGARNEQFF. The CDR3 DNA reads TGTGCCAGCAGCTCCCGGGGGACTAGCGGGGGGGCTCGCAATGAGCAGTTCTTC. Full variable domain (missing parts from reference TRBV7-2 and TRBJ2-1): GAGVSQSPSNKVTEKGKDVELRCDPISGHTALYWYRQSLGQGLEFLIYFQGNSAPDKSGLPSDRFSAERTGGSVSTLTIQRTQQEDSAVYLCASSSRGTSGGARNEQFFGPGTRLTVL.

The rearrangement uses TRBV12-3 or TRBV12-4 and TRBJ2-5; D not resolved. V was pared by 3 bases and J by 5 bases, with 4 bases between. CDR3 length equals 11 residues. CDR3 protein: CASSLEETQYF. The CDR3 nucleotides read TGTGCCAGCAGTTTGGAGGAGACCCAGTACTTC.

This chain joins TRBV6-5 and TRBJ2-3; 10 bases align to TRBD2. CDR1 and CDR2 (germline): MNHEY, SVGAGI. With 6 bases clipped from V and 3 bases from J, the junction kept 3 bases outside the gene matches. CDR3 length: 14 amino acids. CDR3 residues: CASRSGGATDTQYF. CDR3 nucleotides: TGTGCCAGCAGGAGCGGGGGGGCGACAGATACGCAGTATTTT.

J is TRBJ2-3 and V is TRBV15, with 14 positions matching TRBD2. The germline gives CDR1 LNHNV, CDR2 YYDKDF (reference sequence). This CDR3 has 15 residues. V dropped 8 bases and J dropped 5; count of bases not matched to a gene: 6. CDR3 bases: TGTGCCACCGCGCTGGGACTAGCGGGAGTAGATACGCAGTATTTT. It yields the protein CATALGLAGVDTQYF.

The rearrangement links TRBV7-2 to TRBJ2-3, with TRBD1 matching over 9 bases. V was pared by 6 bases and J by 1 base, with 5 bases of the junction left unmatched. Germline CDR1 SGHTA, CDR2 FQGNSA. The CDR3 spans 15 residues. CDR3: CASRGQGIGTDTQYF. The DNA of the CDR3 is TGTGCCAGCAGGGGACAGGGTATCGGCACAGATACGCAGTATTTT.

The table lists this clone with a few counts. The V call is TRBV6-2 or TRBV6-3, the J call TRBJ2-1; TRBD2 matches 10 bases. This CDR3 has 14 residues. Germline CDR1 is MNHEY and CDR2 is SVGEGT. With V trimmed by 6 bases and J by 7 bases, 6 bases remained unmatched. The CDR3 coding sequence is TGTGCCAGCAGCCCCGGGACTAGCGTAAATGAGCAGTTCTTC. Translating gives CASSPGTSVNEQFF.